Listed below are T cell receptor beta chains from one sample, sequenced in a study of blood T cells in healthy people across ages. TCRdb passed the 5' RACE reads through MiXCR, listing each CDR3 protein once. The table records hundreds of thousands of distinct CDR3 sequences, about 30% of them present only once. The sample taken for sequencing was blood. Every receptor here comes from a woman aged 80 or older in good health. Both conserved end residues are part of each CDR3. A D gene is named only where the DNA matches it firmly. Some rows mark clone size as missing; the rest say once, few, many or name a class of expanded clone.

D gene,clone size,J gene,V gene,CDR3 protein,CDR3 DNA
NA,few,TRBJ2-5,TRBV3-1,CASSQVVAVQETQYF,TGTGCCAGCAGCCAAGTGGTAGCGGTCCAAGAGACCCAGTACTTC
NA,many,TRBJ1-2,TRBV20-1,CSARPTRQGNYGYTF,TGCAGTGCCCGTCCAACACGGCAGGGTAACTATGGCTACACCTTC
NA,many,TRBJ2-1,TRBV5-5,CASTIDGRHRNEQFF,TGTGCCAGCACAATAGACGGACGCCATAGAAATGAGCAGTTCTTC
TRBD1,NA,TRBJ2-1,TRBV7-2,CASSLAGTGGYEQFF,TGTGCCAGCAGCTTAGCAGGGACAGGGGGATACGAGCAGTTCTTC
NA,NA,TRBJ1-2,TRBV15,CATSSPGSNYGYTF,TGTGCCACCAGCAGTCCCGGGTCTAACTATGGCTACACCTTC
NA,many,TRBJ2-3,TRBV7-2,CASSLGGGRGDTQYF,TGTGCCAGCAGCTTAGGAGGGGGGAGGGGAGATACGCAGTATTTT
NA,NA,TRBJ1-4,TRBV30,CAWSPLMNEKRFF,TGTGCCTGGAGCCCCCTGATGAATGAAAAACGGTTTTTT
NA,NA,TRBJ1-1,TRBV12-3/TRBV12-4,CASSLTAGTEAFF,TGTGCCAGCAGTTTAACCGCAGGCACTGAAGCTTTCTTT
NA,NA,TRBJ2-5,TRBV6-1,CASRQSSNEQYF,TGTGCCAGTAGACAGTCCTCTAATGAGCAGTACTTC
TRBD2,NA,TRBJ2-3,TRBV20-1,CSAGARSGRTTDTRYF,TGCAGTGCTGGGGCTCGGAGCGGGAGGACCACAGATACGCGGTATTTT
NA,few,TRBJ1-1,TRBV7-9,CASSLGSGTAEAFF,TGTGCCAGCAGCTTAGGGTCCGGGACCGCTGAAGCTTTCTTT
TRBD2,many,TRBJ2-7,TRBV5-6,CASSFPAGGLYEQYF,TGTGCCAGCAGCTTTCCGGCGGGGGGGCTCTACGAGCAGTACTTC
NA,many,TRBJ2-3,TRBV7-7,CASSQTTSTDTQYF,TGTGCCAGCAGCCAGACTACTAGCACAGATACGCAGTATTTT
TRBD2,few,TRBJ2-2,TRBV5-6,CASSFRPSGRTGELFF,TGTGCCAGCAGCTTTAGGCCTAGCGGGCGCACCGGGGAGCTGTTTTTT
NA,NA,TRBJ1-3,TRBV15,CATSRGRVGSGNTIYF,TGTGCCACCAGCAGAGGCAGGGTAGGCTCTGGAAACACCATATATTTT
NA,few,TRBJ1-2,TRBV18,CASSLGRGQTSNYGYTF,TGTGCCAGCTCACTAGGACGCGGACAGACCTCTAACTATGGCTACACCTTC
NA,many,TRBJ1-1,TRBV7-9,CASSLGGKMNTEAFF,TGTGCCAGCAGCTTAGGGGGTAAAATGAACACTGAAGCTTTCTTT
NA,NA,TRBJ1-5,TRBV4-2,CASSQDTGRDQPQHF,TGTGCCAGCAGCCAAGACACAGGGCGTGATCAGCCCCAGCATTTT
NA,many,TRBJ2-5,TRBV2,CASKSRNRDDQETQYF,TGTGCCAGCAAGAGTAGGAACAGGGACGACCAAGAGACCCAGTACTTC
TRBD2,NA,TRBJ2-1,TRBV6-1,CASREAGGPVNEQFF,TGTGCCAGCAGAGAAGCGGGGGGGCCCGTCAATGAGCAGTTCTTC
TRBD1,few,TRBJ2-3,TRBV12-3/TRBV12-4,CASSRDSADTQYF,TGTGCCAGCAGTAGGGACAGCGCAGATACGCAGTATTTT
TRBD2,many,TRBJ2-5,TRBV20-1,CSAHSGGAETQYF,TGCAGTGCTCACAGCGGGGGGGCCGAGACCCAGTACTTC
NA,NA,TRBJ1-5,TRBV6-2/TRBV6-3,CASSEDTRNQPQHF,TGTGCCAGCAGCGAAGACACAAGAAATCAGCCCCAGCATTTT
NA,NA,TRBJ2-5,TRBV4-1,CASSPGRDQIETQYF,TGCGCCAGCAGCCCGGGACGGGATCAAATAGAGACCCAGTACTTC
NA,many,TRBJ1-1,TRBV7-3,CASSLQGGTEAFF,TGTGCCAGCAGCTTGCAAGGCGGCACTGAAGCTTTCTTT
NA,few,TRBJ2-7,TRBV20-1,CSARDLSNEQYF,TGCAGTGCTAGAGATCTTAGCAATGAGCAGTACTTC
TRBD2,NA,TRBJ2-3,TRBV6-1,CASRLGMGAGGPTDTQYF,TGTGCCAGCAGACTGGGTATGGGGGCGGGAGGCCCCACAGATACGCAGTATTTT
TRBD1,NA,TRBJ2-4,TRBV7-2,CASSRDRKNIQYF,TGTGCCAGCAGCCGGGACAGAAAAAACATTCAGTACTTC
NA,many,TRBJ2-7,TRBV10-3,CAISEASNTYEQYF,TGTGCCATCAGTGAGGCTAGCAATACCTACGAGCAGTACTTC
NA,NA,TRBJ2-3,TRBV12-3/TRBV12-4,CASRTLAVGADTQYF,TGTGCCAGCAGAACATTAGCGGTGGGAGCAGATACGCAATATTTT
NA,NA,TRBJ1-1,TRBV6-2/TRBV6-3,CAGTIDRINTEAFF,TGTGCCGGCACAATTGACAGGATAAACACTGAAGCTTTCTTT
NA,many,TRBJ1-5,TRBV6-1,CASSASRGDNQPQHF,TGTGCCAGCAGTGCGTCCCGAGGGGACAATCAGCCCCAGCATTTT
NA,NA,TRBJ2-1,TRBV2,CASRGHQTPNEQFF,TGTGCCAGCAGGGGGCACCAGACCCCCAATGAGCAGTTCTTC
NA,many,TRBJ1-6,TRBV12-3/TRBV12-4,CASSLGGQDNSPLHF,TGTGCCAGCAGTTTAGGAGGGCAAGACAATTCACCCCTCCACTTT
NA,many,TRBJ2-7,TRBV5-1,CASSFLEKGYEQYF,NA
TRBD1,many,TRBJ1-2,TRBV11-1,CASSLSGTGVGINYGYTF,TGTGCCAGCAGCTTATCCGGGACAGGGGTAGGAATCAACTATGGCTACACCTTC
NA,NA,TRBJ2-3,TRBV20-1,CSAREPTDTRYF,TGCAGTGCTAGAGAACCGACAGATACGCGGTATTTT